This entry lists 23 T cell receptor beta chains sequenced from one sample in a study of cytomegalovirus exposure and HLA in healthy donors (dated 2017 in TCRdb). Libraries were constructed by the immunoSEQ multiplex PCR assay. The immuneACCESS repertoire file appears here via TCRdb, limited to in-frame rearrangements. These files lack a portion of the clones; in checked studies, under half of the deficit traces to unresolved V genes, and the cause of the others is not known. The sample table records some 100,000 clones; around 88% of these occur just once. The ten largest make up about 5.3% of the sample. Material for sequencing was PBMCs. The origin of the receptors is a man younger than 30 in good health and CMV-seronegative.

The chain joins TRBV9 to TRBJ2-3; no clear D. This CDR3 is 14 amino acids long. V was shortened by 0 bases and J by 3 bases, with 8 bases between the two germline ends. CDR1 and CDR2 from the germline V gene are SGDLS and YYNGEE. The CDR3 DNA is TGTGCCAGCAGCGTAGTTACCACAACAGATACGCAGTATTTT. Translation gives CASSVVTTTDTQYF.

The chain carries TRBV6-5 and TRBJ1-1; D may be TRBD1 (6 bases). The CDR3 runs 13 residues. Germline assignment: CDR1 MNHEY and CDR2 SVGAGI. The ends were cut back, 7 bases at V and 10 bases at J, with 19 bases in the middle. The CDR3 region has the DNA TGTGCCAGCATTCCGACAGGCGGGAGTTTAGCTTTCTTT. Its protein product is CASIPTGGSLAFF.

The CDR3 region has the DNA TGTGCCAGCTCAACTACAGGGAATGAAAAACTGTTTTTT. Translating it yields CASSTTGNEKLFF. The chain is built from TRBV18 and TRBJ1-4; possible D gene TRBD1, 6 bases. The CDR3 is 13 residues long. Germline values: CDR1 KGHSH, CDR2 LQKENI. Trimming shortened V by 5 bases and J by 5 bases, and 9 bases separated the two germline ends.

At least ten counts were recorded for this clone. The chain links TRBV19 to TRBJ1-5, with D tentatively TRBD1 (5 bases). This CDR3 spans 12 amino acids. The V gene's germline CDR1 is LNHDA and CDR2 SQIVND (reference sequence). The germline V and J ends were trimmed by 10 bases and 5 bases, with 12 bases remaining between them. The CDR3 coding sequence is TGTGCCACCGCCATAGGGGATCAGCCCCAGCATTTT. Protein: CATAIGDQPQHF.

This clone was detected a few times. V is TRBV6-6 and J is TRBJ2-7; 10 bases line up with TRBD1. The germline CDR1 and CDR2 sequences are MNHNY and SVGAGI (reference sequence). This CDR3 is built from 16 residues. V lost 6 bases to trimming and J lost 2 bases; unmatched junction nucleotides: 10. The CDR3 bases are TGTGCCAGCAGGAGCACCGGGACAGGGGTCGCCTACGAGCAGTACTTC. It encodes CASRSTGTGVAYEQYF.

This chain uses TRBV7-9 with TRBJ2-1; 9 bases match TRBD1. The J segment lost 15 bases and the V segment lost 3 bases, leaving 3 bases of the junction unmatched. CDR1 is SEHNR and CDR2 is FQNEAQ in the germline V gene (reference sequence). The CDR3 consists of 11 residues. The CDR3 protein is CASSFGTGWFF. The CDR3 nucleotides are TGTGCCAGCAGCTTCGGGACAGGGTGGTTCTTC. The variable domain in full, with the rest retrieved from reference TRBV7-9 and TRBJ2-1, is DTGVSQNPRHKITKRGQNVTFRCDPISEHNRLYWYRQTLGQGPEFLTYFQNEAQLEKSRLLSDRFSAERPKGSFSTLEIQRTEQGDSAMYLCASSFGTGWFFGPGTRLTVL.

This chain uses TRBV6-6 with TRBJ2-7; tentative D call: TRBD1 (7 bases). The CDR3 length is 14 residues. Germline values: CDR1 MNHNY, CDR2 SVGAGI (reference sequence). The V gene lost 8 bases and the J gene lost 2 bases, with 16 bases spanning the gap. DNA for the CDR3: TGTGCCAGCGGCAAGGGGGGACAGACCTACGAGCAGTACTTC. It specifies CASGKGGQTYEQYF.

The chain employs TRBV6-1 and TRBJ2-3; the D gene is possibly TRBD2 (6 bases). Germline CDR1 is MNHNS and CDR2 is SASEGT. V was cut by 2 bases and J by 4 bases, with 16 bases left in between. CDR3 length equals 16 residues. As DNA, the CDR3 is TGTGCCAGCAGTGAACTCCTAAACGGGAGATCAGATACGCAGTATTTT. Amino acid sequence: CASSELLNGRSDTQYF.

This clone has only one observation. The chain recombines TRBV7-6 with TRBJ2-3; 10 nucleotides match TRBD2. The CDR3 totals 14 residues. Per the germline V gene, CDR1 is SGHVS and CDR2 is FNYEAQ. Trimming at V came to 5 bases and at J to 4 bases, leaving 3 bases not matched to a gene. CDR3: CASSASGGADTQYF. For the CDR3, the DNA is TGTGCCAGCAGCGCTAGCGGGGGTGCAGATACGCAGTATTTT.

The J gene is TRBJ2-3, the V gene TRBV11-2; D perhaps matches TRBD2 (5 bases). V was shortened by 1 base and J by 3 bases, with 14 bases between the two germline ends. Germline V CDR1 and CDR2: SGHAT, FQNNGV. The CDR3 loop spans 16 amino acids. As DNA, the CDR3 is TGTGCCAGCAGCTTAGGCGGTGGACTGGGAACAGATACGCAGTATTTT. Its protein is CASSLGGGLGTDTQYF.

This clone was seen more than once but under ten times. V gene TRBV19 combines with J gene TRBJ2-7; the D gene is possibly TRBD1 (5 bases). The CDR3 covers 14 residues. In germline, CDR1 is LNHDA, CDR2 SQIVND (reference sequence). Trimming took 8 bases from V and 2 from J, leaving 16 bases between them. CDR3 in amino acids: CASSLVSGPYEQYF. CDR3 bases: TGTGCCAGTTCCCTGGTGTCAGGGCCCTACGAGCAGTACTTC.

This rearrangement joins TRBV7-9 to TRBJ2-3; tentatively, D is TRBD1 (6 bases). Trimming removed 5 bases from V and 0 bases from J, with 12 bases in between. The CDR3 consists of 15 residues. From germline, CDR1 is SEHNR and CDR2 FQNEAQ (reference sequence). CDR3 amino acids: CASSAPTGSTDTQYF. The DNA of the CDR3 is TGTGCCAGCAGCGCGCCGACAGGAAGCACAGATACGCAGTATTTT. The full variable domain, completed using reference TRBV7-9 and TRBJ2-3, is DTGVSQNPRHKITKRGQNVTFRCDPISEHNRLYWYRQTLGQGPEFLTYFQNEAQLEKSRLLSDRFSAERPKGSFSTLEIQRTEQGDSAMYLCASSAPTGSTDTQYFGPGTRLTVL.

V usage is TRBV4-1 and J usage is TRBJ1-1; 7 nucleotides agree with TRBD1. The trim removed 0 bases at V and 2 bases at J, leaving 12 bases unmatched. Germline CDR1 reads MGHRA; CDR2 reads YSYEKL. The CDR3 is made up of 18 amino acids. The CDR3 here is CASSQEALTGFGNTEAFF. The CDR3 coding sequence is TGCGCCAGCAGCCAAGAGGCCCTGACAGGGTTCGGAAACACTGAAGCTTTCTTT.

The chain is built from TRBV18 and TRBJ2-3; 15 nucleotides line up with TRBD2. The germline V gene encodes CDR1 KGHSH and CDR2 LQKENI. The CDR3 runs to 19 residues. V trimming: 4 bases; J trimming: 4 bases; junction bases outside the gene matches: 12. CDR3 nucleotide sequence: TGTGCCAGCTCACGGTCAGCCGGGACTAGCGGGGGGAAGGCAGATACGCAGTATTTT. Its protein product is CASSRSAGTSGGKADTQYF. Together with reference TRBV18 and TRBJ2-3, the CDR3 gives the full variable domain: NAGVMQNPRHLVRRRGQEARLRCSPMKGHSHVYWYRQLPEEGLKFMVYLQKENIIDESGMPKERFSAEFPKEGPSILRIQQVVRGDSAAYFCASSRSAGTSGGKADTQYFGPGTRLTVL.

This rearrangement joins TRBV6-5 to TRBJ2-4, with TRBD1 matching 8 bases. The V gene's germline CDR1 is MNHEY and CDR2 SVGAGI. The trim removed 7 bases at V and 10 bases at J, leaving 3 bases unmatched. The CDR3 extends over 11 amino acids. The CDR3 region has the DNA TGTGCCAGCACCCGACAGGGGATTCAGTACTTC. This translates into CASTRQGIQYF.

This chain connects TRBV7-9 to TRBJ2-1; 8 nucleotides agree with TRBD2. The ends lost 5 bases at V and 9 bases at J; junction bases unmatched: 15. Germline values: CDR1 SEHNR, CDR2 FQNEAQ (reference sequence). The CDR3 is made up of 16 amino acids. The CDR3 protein is CASSTTRGAGGVEQFF. CDR3 nucleotides: TGTGCCAGCAGCACCACCAGAGGGGCGGGGGGCGTTGAGCAGTTCTTC.

The chain employs TRBV27 and TRBJ2-6; 10 bases align to TRBD1. The J segment lost 0 bases and the V segment lost 4 bases, leaving 15 bases of the junction unmatched. Per the germline V gene, CDR1 is MNHEY and CDR2 is SMNVEV (reference sequence). CDR3 length equals 21 residues. The chain's CDR3 is CASSSNSVTGGPFSGANVLTF. CDR3 DNA sequence: TGTGCCAGCAGTTCGAACTCAGTGACAGGGGGCCCCTTCTCTGGGGCCAACGTCCTGACTTTC.

The rearrangement joins TRBV18 to TRBJ1-2; TRBD1 might be the D (6 bases). The germline V and J ends were trimmed by 2 bases and 2 bases, with 12 bases remaining between them. This CDR3 has 15 residues. CDR1 and CDR2 (germline): KGHSH, LQKENI. CDR3 residues: CASSPSGTNNYGYTF. The CDR3 bases are TGTGCCAGCTCACCATCCGGGACAAACAACTATGGCTACACCTTC.

The chain combines TRBV6-6 with TRBJ1-5; TRBD1 matches at 8 bases. The CDR3 has 16 residues. V shed 0 bases, J shed 6 bases, and the junction held 7 bases outside the gene matches. CDR1 MNHNY and CDR2 SVGAGI come from the germline V gene (reference sequence). CDR3 sequence reads: CASSYSHSGGTQPQHF. The DNA of the CDR3 is TGTGCCAGCAGTTACTCCCACTCAGGGGGCACTCAGCCCCAGCATTTT.

The gene calls are TRBV29-1 and TRBJ2-1, with 7 bases lining up with TRBD1. There are 16 residues in the CDR3. Germline-derived CDR1 and CDR2 are SQVTM and ANQGSEA. V trimming: 3 bases; J trimming: 0 bases; junction bases outside the gene matches: 8. DNA for the CDR3: TGCAGCGTTGACGGAAGACAGGGCAGCTCCTACAATGAGCAGTTCTTC. Its protein product is CSVDGRQGSSYNEQFF.

This clone was counted between two and nine times. This sequence joins TRBV2 and TRBJ1-6, with 8 nucleotides matching TRBD1. The CDR3 is made up of 14 amino acids. Unmatched junction bases numbered 7, after V lost 6 bases and J lost 9 bases. CDR1 and CDR2 (germline): SNHLY, FYNNEI. This chain's CDR3 is CASRPLQGGSPLHF. CDR3 in DNA: TGTGCCAGCAGGCCATTACAGGGGGGTTCACCCCTCCACTTT.

This sequence joins TRBV19 and TRBJ2-5, with 7 bases matching TRBD1. The CDR3 extends over 12 amino acids. The V segment lost 4 bases and the J segment 4 bases; nucleotides outside the gene matches: 0. From germline, CDR1 is LNHDA and CDR2 SQIVND (reference sequence). CDR3 protein: CASSRQGETQYF. The CDR3 region has the DNA TGTGCCAGTAGTAGACAGGGAGAGACCCAGTACTTC. Looking up the rest from reference TRBV19 and TRBJ2-5 gives the full variable domain: DGGITQSPKYLFRKEGQNVTLSCEQNLNHDAMYWYRQDPGQGLRLIYYSQIVNDFQKGDIAEGYSVSREKKESFPLTVTSAQKNPTAFYLCASSRQGETQYFGPGTRLLVL.

J is TRBJ1-4 and V is TRBV5-6; the match to TRBD1 covers 10 bases. V shed 0 bases, J shed 7 bases, and the junction held 3 bases outside the gene matches. The CDR3 extends over 15 amino acids. Germline CDR1 is SGHDT and CDR2 is YYEEEE. The CDR3 DNA reads as TGTGCCAGCAGCTTGGGCGGGGACAGGGGTGAAAAACTGTTTTTT. Amino acids: CASSLGGDRGEKLFF.